Shown below are 2 T cell receptor beta chains from a single sample sequenced in a study of vaccination and CD4 T cells after COVID-19. Treatment defined: approximately 9-day PBMC culture with coronavirus spike peptide pools or control peptides (ViraFEST assay). Antigens for these TCRs are unknown. Oncomine TCR Beta short-read sequencing was applied to DNA from cultured CD4+ T cells. TCRdb ran MiXCR on the PCR reads and lists one entry per CDR3 protein. The repertoire includes about 14,000 distinct CDR3 sequences, around two fifths of them detected once, and approximately 17% sits in the top ten. Sequencing was carried out using cultured CD4+ T cells from blood. The receptors were gathered from a human donor with COVID-19.

The chain joins TRBV19 to TRBJ2-7; unclear D gene. The CDR3 runs 14 residues. Trimming removed 4 bases at V and 3 bases at J, with 13 bases between. Germline CDR1 and CDR2: LNHDA and SQIVND (reference sequence). The CDR3 sequence is CASSRAGAIYEQYF. In DNA, the CDR3 is TGTGCCAGTAGTAGGGCAGGAGCCATCTACGAGCAGTACTTC.

This chain uses TRBV6-2 or TRBV6-3 with TRBJ1-2; D is unclear. Germline values: CDR1 MNHEY, CDR2 SVGEGT. CDR3 length equals 13 residues. Trimming stripped 7 bases from V and 1 base from J, with 10 bases between. The CDR3 here is CASIPGFNYGYTF. CDR3 nucleotide sequence: TGTGCCAGCATCCCAGGATTTAACTATGGCTACACCTTC.